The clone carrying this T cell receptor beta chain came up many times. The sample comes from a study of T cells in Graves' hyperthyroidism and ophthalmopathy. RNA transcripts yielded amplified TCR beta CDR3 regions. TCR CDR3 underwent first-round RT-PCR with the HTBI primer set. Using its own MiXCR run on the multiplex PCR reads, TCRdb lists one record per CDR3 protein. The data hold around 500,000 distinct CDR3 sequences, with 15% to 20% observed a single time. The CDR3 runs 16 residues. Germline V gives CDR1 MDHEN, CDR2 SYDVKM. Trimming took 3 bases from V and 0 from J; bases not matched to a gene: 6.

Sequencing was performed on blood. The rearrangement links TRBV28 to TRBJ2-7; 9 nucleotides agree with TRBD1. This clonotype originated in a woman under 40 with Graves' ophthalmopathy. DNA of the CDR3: TGTGCCAGCAGTTTGGGACAGGGTACCCGCTCCTACGAGCAGTACTTC. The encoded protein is CASSLGQGTRSYEQYF.